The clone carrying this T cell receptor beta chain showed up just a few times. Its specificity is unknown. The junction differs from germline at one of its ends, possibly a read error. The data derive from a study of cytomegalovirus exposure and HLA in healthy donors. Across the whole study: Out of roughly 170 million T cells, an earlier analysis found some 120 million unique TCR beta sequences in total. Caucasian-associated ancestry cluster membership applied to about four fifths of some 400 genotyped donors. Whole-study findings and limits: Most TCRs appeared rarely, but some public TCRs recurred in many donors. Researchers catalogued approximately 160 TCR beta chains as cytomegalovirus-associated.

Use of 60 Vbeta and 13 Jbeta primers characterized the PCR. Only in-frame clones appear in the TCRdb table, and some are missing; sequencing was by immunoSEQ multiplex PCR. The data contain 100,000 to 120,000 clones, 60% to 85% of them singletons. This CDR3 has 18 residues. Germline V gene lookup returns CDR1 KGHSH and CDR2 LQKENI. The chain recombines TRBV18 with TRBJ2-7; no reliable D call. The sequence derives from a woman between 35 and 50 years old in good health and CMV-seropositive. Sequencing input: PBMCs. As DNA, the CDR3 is TGTGCCAGCTCACCCCCCTTCGGTGGTTCCGAAACCTCCTCCGAGCAGTACTTC. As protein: CASSPPFGGSETSSEQYF.